These T cell receptor beta chains were read from a single sample in a study of CD8 T cells in Susac syndrome. TCRdb passed the immunoSEQ multiplex PCR reads through MiXCR, listing each CDR3 protein once. The sample holds 100,000 to 150,000 distinct CDR3 sequences; 85% to 95% are singletons and the top ten take around 0.28%. The specimen was CD8+ T cells from PBMCs. These receptors came from a human donor with Susac syndrome. Each CDR3 is given with its conserved first and last residue. The D gene is left open where the match is weak. The size of a clone is reported for some rows only, either as once, few or many, or as a class for expanded clones.

d_call	v_call	clone_size	j_call	cdr3_aa	cdr3_nt
NA	TRBV6-2/TRBV6-3	NA	TRBJ2-3	CASSYLADTQYF	TGTGCCAGCAGTTACTTGGCAGATACGCAGTATTTT
TRBD2	TRBV29-1	once	TRBJ2-7	CSVVSWASGDYEQYF	TGCAGCGTTGTTTCTTGGGCTAGCGGGGATTACGAGCAGTACTTC
TRBD1	TRBV3-1	once	TRBJ1-1	CASSPRTGRDPEAFF	TGTGCCAGCAGCCCTCGGACAGGGAGGGACCCTGAAGCTTTCTTT
TRBD2	TRBV4-1	NA	TRBJ2-1	CASSPSGGARNEQFF	TGCGCCAGCAGCCCAAGCGGGGGGGCGCGGAATGAGCAGTTCTTC
TRBD1	TRBV6-6	once	TRBJ1-1	CASSYSEGATEAFF	TGTGCCAGCAGTTACTCTGAGGGGGCAACTGAAGCTTTCTTT
NA	TRBV11-2	NA	TRBJ1-5	CASSLSGDSNQPQHF	TGTGCCAGCAGCTTATCCGGAGATAGCAATCAGCCCCAGCATTTT
NA	TRBV29-1	NA	TRBJ2-1	CSVEFANRNYNEQFF	TGCAGCGTTGAATTTGCGAACAGGAATTACAATGAGCAGTTCTTC
NA	TRBV7-9	NA	TRBJ1-1	CASSPVGRNTEAFF	TGTGCCAGCAGTCCCGTCGGAAGGAACACTGAAGCTTTCTTT
TRBD1	TRBV13	NA	TRBJ2-6	CASSPRTGSGANVLTF	TGTGCCAGCAGCCCCCGGACAGGGTCTGGGGCCAACGTCCTGACTTTC
TRBD2	TRBV20-1	NA	TRBJ2-1	CSARYPREGPAYNEQFF	TGCAGTGCTAGGTACCCCCGGGAGGGGCCCGCCTACAATGAGCAGTTCTTC
NA	TRBV7-3	NA	TRBJ2-1	CASSSDRSSYNEQFF	TGTGCCAGCAGCTCCGACAGGAGCTCCTACAATGAGCAGTTCTTC
NA	TRBV6-5	once	TRBJ2-3	CASSLAWEDTQYF	TGTGCCAGCAGTTTAGCTTGGGAAGATACGCAGTATTTT
NA	TRBV12-3/TRBV12-4	NA	TRBJ1-2	CASSQTGDGYTF	TGTGCCAGCAGTCAGACAGGAGACGGCTACACCTTC
NA	TRBV5-6	NA	TRBJ2-1	CASSFWAGLIYNEQFF	TGTGCCAGCAGCTTCTGGGCGGGGCTCATTTACAATGAGCAGTTCTTC
TRBD2	TRBV12-3/TRBV12-4	NA	TRBJ2-3	CASSLVRDYTDTQYF	TGTGCCAGCAGTTTAGTCCGGGACTATACAGATACGCAGTATTTT
NA	TRBV29-1	once	TRBJ1-2	CSVTPEGPSSQGYTF	TGCAGCGTCACCCCGGAGGGCCCCTCTTCCCAGGGCTACACCTTC
NA	TRBV27	NA	TRBJ2-7	CASSLEGFNEQYF	TGTGCCAGCAGTTTAGAAGGGTTCAACGAGCAGTACTTC
NA	TRBV9	NA	TRBJ2-7	CASSQTPTGYEQYF	TGTGCCAGCAGTCAAACACCAACCGGCTACGAGCAGTACTTC
NA	TRBV6-6	NA	TRBJ1-1	CASYWGVYTEAFF	TGTGCCAGCTACTGGGGGGTCTACACTGAAGCTTTCTTT
NA	TRBV7-9	NA	TRBJ2-5	CASRPTGFQETQYF	TGTGCCAGCAGACCTACAGGGTTCCAAGAGACCCAGTACTTC
NA	TRBV25-1	NA	TRBJ2-5	CASSAGGPGETQYF	TGTGCCAGCAGTGCAGGGGGGCCGGGGGAGACCCAGTACTTC
TRBD2	TRBV7-6	NA	TRBJ2-5	CASSLVTSGGTETQYF	TGTGCCAGCAGCTTAGTGACTAGCGGGGGGACAGAGACCCAGTACTTC
NA	TRBV15	NA	TRBJ1-2	CATSREKRTAVNYGYTF	TGTGCCACCAGCAGAGAGAAGAGAACAGCCGTGAACTATGGCTACACCTTC